These 2 T cell receptor beta chains came from one sample sequenced in a study of T-cell reconstitution after alpha-beta-depleted transplantation in children. Preparation of the TCRbeta library used unique molecular identifiers. MiXCR, applied by TCRdb to the PCR reads, yields one record per CDR3 protein. The sample consists of approximately 82,000 distinct CDR3 sequences, roughly 16% of them appearing once. This sample comprised PBMCs, mostly from graft donor cells, obtained 180 days after TCRalphabeta/CD19-depleted stem cell transplant. The receptors shown here come from a male patient aged 2-15 years who had a stem cell transplant for acute lymphoblastic leukemia, so the T cells may come from the graft donor.

The rearrangement uses TRBV6-1 and TRBJ1-4, with 7 positions matching TRBD1. V was pared by 6 bases and J by 8 bases, with 12 bases of the junction left unmatched. Germline CDR1 reads MNHNS; CDR2 reads SASEGT. The CDR3 runs 15 residues. The chain's CDR3 is CASRPLRQGFEKLFF. The CDR3 nucleotides read TGTGCCAGCAGACCCCTTCGACAGGGCTTCGAAAAACTGTTTTTT.

This clonotype has a handful of counts. The V gene is TRBV3-1, the J gene TRBJ1-2; D may be TRBD1 (5 bases). Germline CDR1 and CDR2: LGHDT and YNNKEL (reference sequence). The CDR3 totals 15 residues. Deletions cut 0 bases from V and 2 bases from J, with 10 bases between. The CDR3 coding sequence is TGTGCCAGCAGCCAAGATCGGGGCCGAAACTATGGCTACACCTTC. Encoded protein: CASSQDRGRNYGYTF.